Included here is one T cell receptor beta chain sequence, with context. The target antigen is unknown. This CDR3 region has 13 residues. Germline values: CDR1 MNHEY, CDR2 SVGEGT. Trimming at V came to 0 bases and at J to 8 bases, leaving 0 bases not matched to a gene. The record originates from a study of T cells in Graves' hyperthyroidism and ophthalmopathy. RNA transcripts gave rise to amplified TCR beta CDR3 regions. During a first-round RT-PCR of the TCR CDR3, the HTBI primer set was used. TCRdb re-called the multiplex PCR reads through MiXCR, storing one row per CDR3 protein. The sample has under 350,000 distinct CDR3 sequences; less than 30% are singletons. Whole-study findings and limits: The model predicted ophthalmopathy a median approximately 6.3 months before onset.

J is TRBJ2-2 and V is TRBV6-2 or TRBV6-3, with 7 positions matching TRBD1. The TCR comes from a man in his forties with Graves' hyperthyroidism that later progressed to Graves' ophthalmopathy. Sequenced input: blood. As DNA, the CDR3 is TGTGCCAGCAGTTACTCGGACAGGGGGGAGCTGTTTTTT. It yields the protein CASSYSDRGELFF.